One and the same sample provided the 7 T cell receptor beta chains below, sequenced in a study of regulatory T cells in long-lasting Graves disease. Library construction for TCR beta used iRepertoire HTBI primers and Arm-PCR of CDR3 regions. TCRdb redid the calling of the multiplex PCR reads with MiXCR, one entry per CDR3 protein. The sample holds about 240,000 distinct CDR3 sequences, around 21% seen once. Time point given: newly diagnosed GD, antithyroid drugs for less than 3 months. PBMC RNA was the source of the TCR library. Sequencing used peripheral blood mononuclear cells (PBMCs), obtained at new diagnosis, from a patient treated with antithyroid drugs. All receptors derive from a female donor with Graves disease.

This clonotype was detected once. With a much larger clone just one base away, this may be a read error. V usage is TRBV6-1 and J usage is TRBJ2-5, with D possibly being TRBD2 (6 bases). The J call is doubtful: the DNA matches TRBJ2-1 better. The CDR3 length is 14 residues. CDR1 is MNHNS and CDR2 is SASEGT in the germline V gene. DNA of the CDR3: TGTGCCAGCAGGGGGGGTCTGGAGACCAATGAGCAGTTCTTC. It yields the protein CASRGGLETNEQFF.

The chain links TRBV12-3 or TRBV12-4 to TRBJ2-7; D tentatively reads TRBD1 or TRBD2 (6 bases each). This CDR3 region has 12 residues. Trimming pared 4 bases from V and 9 bases from J, leaving 13 bases between. The CDR3 bases are TGTGCCAGCAGTTCCGGGGGCCGGGTGCAGTACTTC. Its protein product is CASSSGGRVQYF.

In DNA form, the CDR3 reads TGCAGTGCTGAGACTAGCGGGGGGCCACTGGATACGCAGTATTTT. This codes for CSAETSGGPLDTQYF. The chain carries TRBV20-1 and TRBJ2-3; TRBD2 agrees at 13 bases. V trimming: 5 bases; J trimming: 6 bases; junction bases outside the gene matches: 8. Per the germline V gene, CDR1 is DFQATT and CDR2 is SNEGSKA (reference sequence). The CDR3 is 15 residues long.

In its sample, this clonotype was seen many times. The chain links TRBV15 to TRBJ2-5; 7 bases fit TRBD2. J lost 3 bases, V lost 0 bases, and 4 bases had no gene match. Per germline, CDR1 LNHNV and CDR2 YYDKDF (reference sequence). This CDR3 spans 15 amino acids. In DNA, the CDR3 is TGTGCCACCAGCAGAGATGGCGGGAGAGAAGAGACCCAGTACTTC. This gives the protein CATSRDGGREETQYF. Looking up the rest from reference TRBV15 and TRBJ2-5 gives the full variable domain: DAMVIQNPRYQVTQFGKPVTLSCSQTLNHNVMYWYQQKSSQAPKLLFHYYDKDFNNEADTPDNFQSRRPNTSFCFLDIRSPGLGDTAMYLCATSRDGGREETQYFGPGTRLLVL.

Notes on this clonotype: This may be a read error: a much more frequent sequence differs by one nucleotide. Likely a read error: the CDR3 ends without its conserved phenylalanine or tryptophan. The chain links TRBV4-2 to TRBJ2-7, with 9 positions matching TRBD1. The CDR3 loop spans 14 amino acids. Germline CDR1 is LGHNA and CDR2 is YNFKEQ. After removal of 1 base from V and 5 bases from J, the junction contained 3 bases not matched to a gene. The CDR3 bases are TGTGCCAGCAGCCAAGGGACAGGGGACCACGAGCAGTACTCC. It is translated as CASSQGTGDHEQYS.

With respect to this clonotype: This may be a read error, as it is one base from a much larger clone. J is TRBJ2-7 and V is TRBV11-3; 7 nucleotides line up with TRBD2. J lost 7 bases, V lost 1 base, and 10 bases had no gene match. CDR3 size: 15 residues. Looked up from germline, CDR1 is SGHNT and CDR2 is YENEEA. CDR3 amino acids: CASSLGISGRNEQYF. As DNA, the CDR3 is TGTGCCAGCAGCTTAGGGATTAGCGGGCGTAATGAGCAGTACTTC.

This clonotype was counted ten times or more. V usage is TRBV2 and J usage is TRBJ2-7; D uncertain. CDR3 length: 11 residues. Germline lookup yields CDR1 SNHLY and CDR2 FYNNEI. The V and J ends lost 0 bases and 11 bases respectively, with 8 bases between them. CDR3 bases: TGTGCCAGCAGTGAAGCTTCCTGGGAGTACTTC. Its protein product is CASSEASWEYF.